One sample yielded the 32 T cell receptor beta chains listed below, sequenced in a study of neurological immune-mediated disorders. TCRdb recomputed calls from the 5' RACE reads with MiXCR, one row per CDR3 protein. The sample lists tens of thousands of distinct CDR3 sequences, about a tenth seen once, with approximately 6.9% in the top ten. The sequenced sample was PBMCs. These receptors all come from a woman aged 25 to 45 with HTLV-1-associated myelopathy (HAM/TSP).

This clonotype was found many times. The CDR3 here is CASHLAGGLNTGELFF. For the CDR3, the DNA is TGTGCCAGCCATCTAGCGGGGGGACTAAACACCGGGGAGCTGTTTTTT. The chain has TRBV2 and TRBJ2-2; 11 nucleotides match TRBD2. The CDR3 spans 16 residues. Germline CDR1 SNHLY, CDR2 FYNNEI. Germline trimming cut 8 bases from V and 2 bases from J; bases unmatched to any gene: 7.

This clonotype was observed at least ten times. This sequence joins TRBV5-6 and TRBJ2-3; the D is unclear. Germline CDR1 and CDR2: SGHDT and YYEEEE. The CDR3 contains 13 residues. Trimming left V 4 bases short and J 5 bases short, with 11 bases between. The CDR3 sequence: CASSPTMGDTQYF. The CDR3 region has the DNA TGTGCCAGCAGCCCTACCATGGGAGATACGCAGTATTTT.

Ten or more counts support this clonotype. This sequence joins TRBV7-9 and TRBJ1-4; perhaps TRBD1 as D (6 bases). V was trimmed by 3 bases and J by 8 bases, leaving 16 bases between them. This CDR3 contains 15 residues. Germline V gene data show CDR1 as SEHNR and CDR2 as FQNEAQ (reference sequence). The CDR3 coding sequence is TGTGCCAGCAGCTTCCGATCAGGGGTTGAGGAAAAACTGTTTTTT. It translates to CASSFRSGVEEKLFF.

This clonotype occurred many times. This rearrangement joins TRBV5-1 to TRBJ2-2; 11 bases are a match to TRBD1. V shed 7 bases, J shed 5 bases, and the junction held 4 bases outside the gene matches. The germline V gene encodes CDR1 SGHRS and CDR2 YFSETQ. This CDR3 spans 14 amino acids. The CDR3 DNA sequence: TGCGCCAGCGGACAGGGGGCTAGTACCGGGGAGCTGTTTTTT. It translates to CASGQGASTGELFF.

This clonotype occurred many times. V and J are TRBV20-1 and TRBJ2-3; TRBD2 matches at 14 bases. Trimming took 0 bases from V and 2 from J; bases not matched to a gene: 7. Per germline, CDR1 DFQATT and CDR2 SNEGSKA (reference sequence). This CDR3 has 18 residues. The CDR3 spells CSARDRRLAGGSTDTQYF. In DNA form, the CDR3 reads TGCAGTGCTAGAGATCGGAGACTAGCGGGGGGGTCCACAGATACGCAGTATTTT.

This clonotype showed up many times. The chain combines TRBV5-1 with TRBJ1-1, with a weak D call TRBD1 (5 bases). Germline V gives CDR1 SGHRS, CDR2 YFSETQ. The CDR3 is 18 residues long. The germline V and J ends were trimmed by 2 bases and 5 bases, with 25 bases remaining between them. In DNA, the CDR3 is TGCGCCAGCAGCTTAGGTAACGGGGACCGAACCTGGAAAACTGAAGCTTTCTTT. Translating it yields CASSLGNGDRTWKTEAFF. The full variable domain, in which reference TRBV5-1 and TRBJ1-1 provide the parts outside the CDR3, is KAGVTQTPRYLIKTRGQQVTLSCSPISGHRSVSWYQQTPGQGLQFLFEYFSETQRNKGNFPGRFSGRQFSNSRSEMNVSTLELGDSALYLCASSLGNGDRTWKTEAFFGQGTRLTVV.

This clonotype came up many times. The chain couples TRBV5-1 to TRBJ1-1; 9 bases map to TRBD1. Germline CDR1 SGHRS, CDR2 YFSETQ. CDR3 length equals 15 residues. V lost 2 bases, J lost 5 bases, and 7 bases stayed unmatched. The CDR3 nucleotides are TGCGCCAGCAGCTTACAGGGGGCGTCGATGACTGAAGCTTTCTTT. This translates into CASSLQGASMTEAFF.

On this clonotype itself: One base away lies a much larger clone, so this may be a sequencing read error. The V call is TRBV7-2, the J call TRBJ1-6; TRBD1 aligns across 9 bases. The CDR3 runs 15 residues. Germline CDR1 and CDR2: SGHTA and FQGNSA. The CDR3 DNA follows: TGTGTCAGCAGCCTCACAGGGGGCGGTAATTCACCCCTCCACTTT. This translates into CVSSLTGGGNSPLHF.

The chain links TRBV20-1 to TRBJ1-4; D may be TRBD1 (5 bases). The V end was cut by 1 base, the J end by 3 bases, with 24 bases between. This CDR3 contains 19 residues. Germline values: CDR1 DFQATT, CDR2 SNEGSKA (reference sequence). Here the CDR3 reads CSARVSGRNRGRSNEKLFF. CDR3 nucleotide sequence: TGCAGTGCTAGAGTGTCGGGGCGGAATCGGGGACGGTCTAATGAAAAACTGTTTTTT.

This clonotype was observed many times. The DNA for the CDR3 is TGTGCCAGCAGCGTAGAGGTTACGGGGACCTACTACGAGCAGTACTTC. Translated, it gives CASSVEVTGTYYEQYF. V usage is TRBV9 and J usage is TRBJ2-7; D may match TRBD1 or TRBD2 (5 bases each). Looked up from germline, CDR1 is SGDLS and CDR2 is YYNGEE. Trimming stripped 0 bases from V and 3 bases from J, with 16 bases between. There are 16 residues in the CDR3. Filled out from reference TRBV9 and TRBJ2-7, the complete variable domain reads DSGVTQTPKHLITATGQRVTLRCSPRSGDLSVYWYQQSLDQGLQFLIQYYNGEERAKGNILERFSAQQFPDLHSELNLSSLELGDSALYFCASSVEVTGTYYEQYFGPGTRLTVT.

There are many counts of this clonotype. The chain combines TRBV6-6 with TRBJ2-6; D might be TRBD2 (5 bases). The ends were cut back, 2 bases at V and 0 bases at J, with 5 bases in the middle. Germline V gives CDR1 MNHNY, CDR2 SVGAGI (reference sequence). There are 15 residues in the CDR3. In nucleotides, the CDR3 is TGTGCCAGCAGTTACCGGGGCTCTGGGGCCAACGTCCTGACTTTC. Its protein is CASSYRGSGANVLTF.

This clonotype has at least ten counts. The genes are TRBV3-1 and TRBJ2-7; 7 bases fit TRBD2. The germline CDR1 and CDR2 sequences are LGHDT and YNNKEL (reference sequence). CDR3 length: 15 amino acids. The ends lost 2 bases at V and 2 bases at J; junction bases unmatched: 6. CDR3: CASSQIWRETYEQYF. DNA for the CDR3: TGTGCCAGCAGCCAAATTTGGCGGGAGACCTACGAGCAGTACTTC.

This clonotype was counted at least ten times. The CDR3 here is CASSASESPRLDTQYF. CDR3 sequence (DNA): TGTGCCAGCAGCGCGTCCGAATCCCCCCGTTTGGATACGCAGTATTTT. This chain links TRBV7-3 with TRBJ2-3; D unresolved. Germline V gene data show CDR1 as SGHTA and CDR2 as FQGTGA. This CDR3 contains 16 residues. With 5 bases removed from V and 6 bases from J, the gap between germline ends came to 21 bases.

At least ten counts were recorded for this clonotype. The chain joins TRBV6-5 to TRBJ1-2; D is possibly TRBD1 (5 bases). This CDR3 comprises 16 residues. Germline lookup yields CDR1 MNHEY and CDR2 SVGAGI. Trimming shortened V by 6 bases and J by 5 bases, and 22 bases separated the two germline ends. The CDR3 DNA follows: TGTGCCAGCAGCCTGGAAGGGACGGCCACGGGATATGGCTACACCTTC. Translation gives CASSLEGTATGYGYTF.

This clonotype was seen repeatedly, ten times or more. This chain links TRBV20-1 with TRBJ2-1; TRBD1 matches 10 bases. The CDR3 contains 13 residues. The germline gives CDR1 DFQATT, CDR2 SNEGSKA (reference sequence). V was pared by 5 bases and J by 7 bases, with 5 bases of the junction left unmatched. CDR3 protein: CSAPGQGLNEQFF. The CDR3 nucleotides are TGCAGTGCTCCGGGACAGGGGCTGAATGAGCAGTTCTTC.

The chain couples TRBV28 to TRBJ2-7, with D possibly TRBD2 on 5 matching bases. Looked up from germline, CDR1 is MDHEN and CDR2 is SYDVKM. The germline V and J ends were trimmed by 2 bases and 6 bases, with 14 bases remaining between them. The CDR3 runs 14 residues. The CDR3 coding sequence is TGTGCCAGCAGTTTAGGCGGGTTTCGGTCCGAGCAGTACTTC. It encodes CASSLGGFRSEQYF.

This clonotype was recorded at least ten times. The V gene is TRBV10-1, the J gene TRBJ2-7, with D tentatively TRBD1 (6 bases). V was cut by 4 bases and J by 5 bases, with 15 bases left in between. From germline, CDR1 is WNHNN and CDR2 SYGVQD (reference sequence). This CDR3 has 14 amino acids. CDR3 nucleotides: TGCGCCAGCAGTGGAGGCGCAGGGGCTAACGAGCAGTACTTC. It encodes CASSGGAGANEQYF.

This clonotype was recorded at least ten times. The V gene is TRBV7-2, the J gene TRBJ2-3; D is undetermined. Germline V gives CDR1 SGHTA, CDR2 FQGNSA. The V and J ends lost 4 bases and 9 bases respectively, with 17 bases between them. The CDR3 runs 14 residues. CDR3 amino acids: CASSSAGTILTQYF. The CDR3 DNA sequence: TGTGCCAGCAGCTCGGCCGGAACTATCCTGACGCAGTATTTT.

This clonotype was seen ten or more times. The J gene is TRBJ2-1, the V gene TRBV5-6; D is undetermined. CDR1 is SGHDT and CDR2 is YYEEEE in the germline V gene. This CDR3 is 12 amino acids long. Trimming took 1 base from V and 7 from J, leaving 6 bases between them. Here the CDR3 DNA reads TGTGCCAGCAGCTTGCTTTATAATGAGCAGTTCTTC. Its translation: CASSLLYNEQFF. The variable domain in full, with the rest retrieved from reference TRBV5-6 and TRBJ2-1, is DAGVTQSPTHLIKTRGQQVTLRCSPKSGHDTVSWYQQALGQGPQFIFQYYEEEERQRGNFPDRFSGHQFPNYSSELNVNALLLGDSALYLCASSLLYNEQFFGPGTRLTVL.

This clonotype appeared a single time. V is TRBV7-2 and J is TRBJ1-2; D is unclear. There are 14 residues in the CDR3. Germline V gene sequence: CDR1 SGHTA, CDR2 FQGNSA. Deletions cut 5 bases from V and 8 bases from J, with 18 bases between. This chain's CDR3 is CTSSAKPVLEGYTF. In DNA, the CDR3 is TGTACCAGCAGCGCGAAGCCAGTGTTGGAGGGCTACACCTTC.

This clonotype is classed as medium-sized. The gene calls are TRBV12-3 or TRBV12-4 and TRBJ1-1; D perhaps matches TRBD1 (6 bases). Trimming shortened V by 7 bases and J by 0 bases, and 15 bases separated the two germline ends. The CDR3 contains 15 residues. CDR3 sequence: CASNHLQGMNTEAFF. The CDR3 DNA is TGTGCCAGCAATCATCTACAGGGCATGAACACTGAAGCTTTCTTT.

This clonotype was observed many times. The J gene is TRBJ2-6, the V gene TRBV10-3; perhaps D is TRBD1 or TRBD2 (5 bases each). V shed 6 bases and J shed 0 bases, with 21 bases lying between them. CDR1 ENHRY and CDR2 SYGVKD come from the germline V gene. The CDR3 loop spans 19 amino acids. CDR3 amino acids: CAIRRDATAGSSGANVLTF. The CDR3 DNA reads as TGTGCCATCAGGAGGGATGCGACAGCAGGAAGCTCTGGGGCCAACGTCCTGACTTTC.

The sample holds many counts of this clonotype. This chain joins TRBV5-1 and TRBJ1-1; no clear D gene. Germline CDR1 SGHRS, CDR2 YFSETQ. The CDR3 sequence is 14 residues long. Trimming took off 4 bases at V and 0 bases at J, with 10 bases between the two ends. As DNA, the CDR3 is TGCGCCAGCAGCCCCGATCACTTGAACACTGAAGCTTTCTTT. Translating it yields CASSPDHLNTEAFF.

This clonotype came up many times. The chain couples TRBV20-1 to TRBJ2-2; TRBD2 might be the D (6 bases). Germline CDR1 reads DFQATT; CDR2 reads SNEGSKA (reference sequence). The CDR3 loop spans 18 amino acids. V lost 6 bases, J lost 2 bases, and 25 bases lay in between. The CDR3 is CSAISGGGAHSNTGELFF. The CDR3 DNA reads as TGCAGTGCAATCTCGGGTGGAGGGGCCCACTCTAACACCGGGGAGCTGTTTTTT.

In regard to this clonotype: The DNA is omitted, as the CDR3 cannot be located on it reliably, and the CDR3 follows TCRdb's listing. The chain is built from TRBV7-9 and TRBJ2-4; the table's D gene call, TRBD1, was not cross checked with the DNA. Counting both end residues, the CDR3 totals 20 amino acids. Germline loops: CDR1 SEHNR, CDR2 FQNEAQ (reference sequence). CDR3 sequence: CASSFYICSAGGQGENIQYF.

This clonotype was counted many times. This chain joins TRBV5-1 and TRBJ1-2, with 8 positions matching TRBD1. V was clipped by 6 bases and J by 4 bases; unmatched bases: 8. The CDR3 consists of 14 residues. Germline CDR1 is SGHRS and CDR2 is YFSETQ. This CDR3 is CASTEAGGGYGYTF. Written as DNA, the CDR3 is TGCGCCAGCACGGAGGCAGGGGGCGGCTATGGCTACACCTTC.

The sample holds many counts of this clonotype. As DNA, the CDR3 is TGCAGTGCTCATAAGACTAGCGGGGCGTACAATGAGCAGTTCTTC. Translated, it gives CSAHKTSGAYNEQFF. J is TRBJ2-1 and V is TRBV20-1; 11 bases are shared with TRBD2. Trimming at V came to 5 bases and at J to 4 bases, leaving 7 bases not matched to a gene. CDR1 is DFQATT, CDR2 SNEGSKA, per germline (reference sequence). The CDR3 loop spans 15 amino acids.

In its sample, this clonotype was seen many times. CDR3 region: CSARRDSPRSYEQYF. The CDR3 DNA follows: TGCAGTGCTAGACGGGACAGCCCTCGCTCCTACGAGCAGTACTTC. The rearrangement uses TRBV20-1 and TRBJ2-7; 7 bases are shared with TRBD1. The CDR3 is 15 residues long. The V and J ends lost 2 bases and 0 bases, in that order; junction bases with no gene match: 7. Germline V gives CDR1 DFQATT, CDR2 SNEGSKA (reference sequence).

The genes are TRBV6-5 and TRBJ2-7; either TRBD1 or TRBD2 may supply D (5 bases each). Trimming removed 4 bases at V and 3 bases at J, with 16 bases between. CDR3 length equals 15 residues. Germline lookup yields CDR1 MNHEY and CDR2 SVGAGI. The CDR3, as DNA: TGTGCCAGCAGTTGGGGCGTAGGAGGAGGCTACGAGCAGTACTTC. Encoded protein: CASSWGVGGGYEQYF.

Ten or more counts support this clonotype. The chain couples TRBV6-4 to TRBJ2-1, with no clear D. The CDR3 has 16 residues. Trimming removed 3 bases from V and 0 bases from J, with 12 bases in between. CDR1 and CDR2 from the germline V gene are MRHNA and SNTAGT. CDR3 nucleotide sequence: TGTGCCAGCAGTGAAAGACACACGGGCTCCTACAATGAGCAGTTCTTC. Translation gives CASSERHTGSYNEQFF.

This clonotype was observed many times. The CDR3, as DNA: TGTGCCAGCAGCCAAACATCCGGCGGGCAGTTCTTC. The encoded protein is CASSQTSGGQFF. The rearrangement links TRBV3-1 to TRBJ2-1; D ambiguous. CDR3 length equals 12 residues. Trimming took 2 bases from V and 12 from J, leaving 11 bases between them. CDR1 and CDR2 (germline): LGHDT, YNNKEL (reference sequence).

This clonotype was observed at least ten times. V is TRBV20-1 and J is TRBJ1-1; maybe TRBD1 (6 bases). V shed 3 bases and J shed 4 bases, with 21 bases lying between them. This CDR3 has 16 residues. Germline CDR1 and CDR2: DFQATT and SNEGSKA (reference sequence). CDR3 in amino acids: CSASERGRARGTEAFF. The DNA for the CDR3 is TGCAGTGCTAGCGAAAGAGGACGGGCCAGGGGCACTGAAGCTTTCTTT.